This T cell receptor beta chain came from a study of blood T cells in healthy people across ages. The table lists this clonotype with many counts. The germline V and J ends were trimmed by 1 base and 2 bases, with 12 bases remaining between them. This CDR3 is 14 amino acids long. CDR1 is SQVTM, CDR2 ANQGSEA, per germline. Sample-barcoded 5' priming and a J-beta primer mix drove a second PCR of roughly 6 to 12 cycles. TCRdb re-analysed the 5' RACE reads in MiXCR, keeping a single row per CDR3 protein. This table has about 1 million distinct CDR3 sequences, 45% appearing once. The source material was blood. This receptor was identified in a woman aged 60 to 75 in good health. The J gene is TRBJ2-7, the V gene TRBV29-1; possibly TRBD1 or TRBD2 for D (5 bases each). The CDR3 is CSVEGRDGAYEQYF. The DNA of the CDR3 is TGCAGCGTTGAAGGCCGGGACGGCGCCTACGAGCAGTACTTC.